The rows below give T cell receptor beta chains drawn from one sample of a study of beta chain features in type 1 diabetes. Assay used: immunoSEQ multiplex PCR; TCRdb lists only in-frame clones, some missing. The sample lists hundreds of thousands of clones; about 29% were seen once. Material: naive CD4+ T cells from blood. The receptors come from a man younger than 35 in good health. The CDR3 runs from the conserved cysteine through the conserved F or W. A D gene is named only where the DNA matches it firmly. Size tells how often a clone was seen (once, few, many) or the class of an expanded clone, and some rows leave it out.

j_gene: TRBJ1-5
v_gene: TRBV30
d_gene: -
abundance: once
CDR3nt: TGTGCCTGGAGTGGGTTAAATCAGCCCCAGCATTTT
CDR3aa: CAWSGLNQPQHF

j_gene: TRBJ2-1
v_gene: TRBV25-1
d_gene: -
abundance: -
CDR3nt: TGTGCCAGTAACCCCCCCGGGTCCTACAATGAGCAGTTCTTC
CDR3aa: CASNPPGSYNEQFF

j_gene: TRBJ2-1
v_gene: TRBV9
d_gene: TRBD2
abundance: once
CDR3nt: TGTGCCGGCACTAGCGGGAGTAGCGATGAGCAGTTCTTC
CDR3aa: CAGTSGSSDEQFF

j_gene: TRBJ2-7
v_gene: TRBV15
d_gene: -
abundance: few
CDR3nt: TGTGCCACCAGCAGGGGGAACGAGCAGTACTTC
CDR3aa: CATSRGNEQYF

j_gene: TRBJ2-7
v_gene: TRBV7-9
d_gene: -
abundance: -
CDR3nt: TGTGCCAGCAGCCCAAGGGGCAGCACCTACGAGCAGTACTTC
CDR3aa: CASSPRGSTYEQYF

j_gene: TRBJ2-6
v_gene: TRBV29-1
d_gene: -
abundance: -
CDR3nt: TGCAGCGCCCTTTCAGGGGCCGGGGCCAACGTCCTGACTTTC
CDR3aa: CSALSGAGANVLTF

j_gene: TRBJ2-7
v_gene: TRBV7-9
d_gene: -
abundance: -
CDR3nt: TGTGCCAGCAGCTTACCGGGGGCTTACGAGCAGTACTTC
CDR3aa: CASSLPGAYEQYF

j_gene: TRBJ2-3
v_gene: TRBV11-2
d_gene: -
abundance: -
CDR3nt: TGTGCCAGCAGCTTAGCTCGGACCCCTAGCCCGCAGTATTTT
CDR3aa: CASSLARTPSPQYF

j_gene: TRBJ2-6
v_gene: TRBV25-1
d_gene: -
abundance: few
CDR3nt: TGTGCCAGCAGTGGGGAGGCAGGGCTCGGGGACGTCCTGACTTTC
CDR3aa: CASSGEAGLGDVLTF

j_gene: TRBJ2-2
v_gene: TRBV29-1
d_gene: -
abundance: few
CDR3nt: TGCAGCGCTCTAGGGACATCGGCCACCGGGGAGCTGTTTTTT
CDR3aa: CSALGTSATGELFF

j_gene: TRBJ1-1
v_gene: TRBV29-1
d_gene: TRBD1
abundance: -
CDR3nt: TGCAGCGCAGGGGGGATGGCCACTGAAGCTTTCTTT
CDR3aa: CSAGGMATEAFF

j_gene: TRBJ1-1
v_gene: TRBV30
d_gene: -
abundance: -
CDR3nt: TGTGCCTGGACTGGTTTTGGGCGAAGGACTGAAGCTTTCTTT
CDR3aa: CAWTGFGRRTEAFF

j_gene: TRBJ2-1
v_gene: TRBV29-1
d_gene: TRBD1
abundance: -
CDR3nt: TGCAGCGTTGAAGAGGCCCCAGGACAGGGGGGCTACAATGAGCAGTTCTTC
CDR3aa: CSVEEAPGQGGYNEQFF

j_gene: TRBJ2-5
v_gene: TRBV15
d_gene: -
abundance: -
CDR3nt: TGTGCCACCAGCAGAGATCATAAGGGGGTGACCCAGTACTTC
CDR3aa: CATSRDHKGVTQYF

j_gene: TRBJ2-7
v_gene: TRBV4-3
d_gene: TRBD2
abundance: few
CDR3nt: TGCGCCAGCAGCCTTCGGGCGGGGGTAATCACCTACGAGCAGTACTTC
CDR3aa: CASSLRAGVITYEQYF

j_gene: TRBJ2-1
v_gene: TRBV5-4
d_gene: TRBD2
abundance: few
CDR3nt: TGTGCCAGCAGCCCCGGGACTAGCGGATTTTACAATGAGCAGTTCTTC
CDR3aa: CASSPGTSGFYNEQFF

j_gene: TRBJ2-5
v_gene: TRBV28
d_gene: TRBD1
abundance: few
CDR3nt: TGTGCCAGCAGGTCAGGGGGCTCGGAAGAGACCCAGTACTTC
CDR3aa: CASRSGGSEETQYF

j_gene: TRBJ2-1
v_gene: TRBV7-9
d_gene: TRBD2
abundance: -
CDR3nt: TGTGCCAGCAGCCTCCTAGCGGGATATGAGCAGTTCTTC
CDR3aa: CASSLLAGYEQFF

j_gene: TRBJ1-1
v_gene: TRBV30
d_gene: -
abundance: -
CDR3nt: TGTGCCTGGAGTAGAGGGGTCACTGAAGCTTTCTTT
CDR3aa: CAWSRGVTEAFF

j_gene: TRBJ2-5
v_gene: TRBV5-1
d_gene: TRBD2
abundance: -
CDR3nt: TGCGCCAGCAGCTTGATTTCGGCGGGAGGTGGAGAGACCCAGTACTTC
CDR3aa: CASSLISAGGGETQYF

j_gene: TRBJ2-5
v_gene: TRBV9
d_gene: -
abundance: -
CDR3nt: TGTGCCAGCAGCGGAGAGGCCCAGGAGGGGACCCAGTACTTC
CDR3aa: CASSGEAQEGTQYF

j_gene: TRBJ2-3
v_gene: TRBV7-2
d_gene: -
abundance: -
CDR3nt: TGTGCCAGCACCCGTAGCCGGGGGCCAGATACGCAGTATTTT
CDR3aa: CASTRSRGPDTQYF

j_gene: TRBJ2-2
v_gene: TRBV18
d_gene: TRBD1
abundance: once
CDR3nt: TGTGCCAGCTCTAGGACAGGCGGGGAGCTGTTTTTT
CDR3aa: CASSRTGGELFF

j_gene: TRBJ2-7
v_gene: TRBV5-1
d_gene: TRBD2
abundance: -
CDR3nt: TGCGCCAGCAGCTTGGTTCCTAGCGGGAGTTTTTACGAGCAGTACTTC
CDR3aa: CASSLVPSGSFYEQYF

j_gene: TRBJ2-1
v_gene: TRBV9
d_gene: -
abundance: few
CDR3nt: TGTGCCAGCAGCGTAGGACAAAGCTCCTACAATGAGCAGTTCTTC
CDR3aa: CASSVGQSSYNEQFF

j_gene: TRBJ2-3
v_gene: TRBV5-1
d_gene: TRBD2
abundance: many
CDR3nt: TGCGCCAGCAGCGAGGCTAGCGGGACCCAGCTCACAGATACGCAGTATTTT
CDR3aa: CASSEASGTQLTDTQYF

j_gene: TRBJ2-5
v_gene: TRBV7-7
d_gene: -
abundance: -
CDR3nt: TGTGCCAGCAGCCCCCCGAGTCGAGGCAGTCGGGTCGGGGAGACCCAGTACTTC
CDR3aa: CASSPPSRGSRVGETQYF

j_gene: TRBJ2-7
v_gene: TRBV5-1
d_gene: TRBD2
abundance: -
CDR3nt: TGCGCCAGCAGCTTCTTAGTAGCGGGGGCCTACGAGCAGTACTTC
CDR3aa: CASSFLVAGAYEQYF

j_gene: TRBJ2-3
v_gene: TRBV6-6
d_gene: TRBD2
abundance: few
CDR3nt: TGTGCCAGCTTGGGGGCGGGAGGGCTGGTAGATACGCAGTATTTT
CDR3aa: CASLGAGGLVDTQYF

j_gene: TRBJ2-5
v_gene: TRBV4-1
d_gene: TRBD1
abundance: -
CDR3nt: TGCGCCAGCAGCCGAGGGACAGGTCCACAAGAGACCCAGTACTTC
CDR3aa: CASSRGTGPQETQYF

j_gene: TRBJ2-7
v_gene: TRBV11-2
d_gene: -
abundance: -
CDR3nt: TGTGCCAGCAGCTTACCTGGGCAGGGAGTATCCTACGAGCAGTACTTC
CDR3aa: CASSLPGQGVSYEQYF

j_gene: TRBJ2-3
v_gene: TRBV9
d_gene: -
abundance: -
CDR3nt: TGTGCCAGCAGCACCTACTTGTCTACGCAGTATTTT
CDR3aa: CASSTYLSTQYF

j_gene: TRBJ2-2
v_gene: TRBV9
d_gene: TRBD2
abundance: -
CDR3nt: TGTGCCAGCAAATTAGCGGGAGGGCCCATCGGGGAGCTGTTTTTT
CDR3aa: CASKLAGGPIGELFF

j_gene: TRBJ2-7
v_gene: TRBV11-2
d_gene: TRBD1
abundance: -
CDR3nt: TGTGCCAGCAGAAAGACAGGGTTGAACGAGCAGTACTTC
CDR3aa: CASRKTGLNEQYF

j_gene: TRBJ2-1
v_gene: TRBV4-3
d_gene: TRBD2
abundance: few
CDR3nt: TGCGCCAGCAGCCAAGGACTAGCGGCTAGCTCCTACAATGAGCAGTTCTTC
CDR3aa: CASSQGLAASSYNEQFF

j_gene: TRBJ2-5
v_gene: TRBV9
d_gene: TRBD1
abundance: -
CDR3nt: TGTGCCAGCAGCGTAGCAGGGGGCCTCGGGCAGACCCAGTACTTC
CDR3aa: CASSVAGGLGQTQYF

j_gene: TRBJ2-7
v_gene: TRBV19
d_gene: TRBD1
abundance: few
CDR3nt: TGTGCCAGTAGCCGGGACAGGCTCTCCTACGAGCAGTACTTC
CDR3aa: CASSRDRLSYEQYF

j_gene: TRBJ2-5
v_gene: TRBV7-6
d_gene: -
abundance: few
CDR3nt: TGTGCCAGCAGCTTTGGCCCTTTCAGCGGTGGGGAGACCCAGTACTTC
CDR3aa: CASSFGPFSGGETQYF

j_gene: TRBJ2-1
v_gene: TRBV7-9
d_gene: -
abundance: -
CDR3nt: TGTGCCAGCAGCCGTGGACCATCTGGCGCCTACAATGAGCAGTTCTTC
CDR3aa: CASSRGPSGAYNEQFF

j_gene: TRBJ2-7
v_gene: TRBV25-1
d_gene: TRBD2
abundance: -
CDR3nt: TGTGCCAGCGGGACTAGCGGGTTTTACGAGCAGTACTTC
CDR3aa: CASGTSGFYEQYF

j_gene: TRBJ2-7
v_gene: TRBV6-6
d_gene: -
abundance: -
CDR3nt: TGTGCCAGCAGGTCCCCCCCTGGAGCCTACGAGCAGTACTTC
CDR3aa: CASRSPPGAYEQYF

j_gene: TRBJ2-7
v_gene: TRBV5-4
d_gene: -
abundance: -
CDR3nt: TGTGCCAGCAGCACAGCCGGGACTTTTCCCTACGAGCAGTACTTC
CDR3aa: CASSTAGTFPYEQYF

j_gene: TRBJ2-2
v_gene: TRBV28
d_gene: TRBD2
abundance: -
CDR3nt: TGTGCCAGCAGTTTTAGCGGGAGAGAGCTGTTTTTT
CDR3aa: CASSFSGRELFF

j_gene: TRBJ2-6
v_gene: TRBV4-3
d_gene: TRBD1
abundance: -
CDR3nt: TGCGCCAGCAGCCAAGGAGCGTACAGGGGGAACTCTGGGGCCAACGTCCTGACTTTC
CDR3aa: CASSQGAYRGNSGANVLTF

j_gene: TRBJ2-5
v_gene: TRBV11-2
d_gene: -
abundance: few
CDR3nt: TGTGCCAGCAGCTTAGAGCTAGCGACTTCGTTTAAGACCCAGTACTTC
CDR3aa: CASSLELATSFKTQYF

j_gene: TRBJ2-7
v_gene: TRBV29-1
d_gene: -
abundance: -
CDR3nt: TGCAGCGTTGCCCCCTCAGTCCTTTTCTACGAGCAGTACTTC
CDR3aa: CSVAPSVLFYEQYF

j_gene: TRBJ1-2
v_gene: TRBV30
d_gene: -
abundance: -
CDR3nt: TGTGCCTGGACCTTACCGGGGGGAACTTGGAGCTACACCTTC
CDR3aa: CAWTLPGGTWSYTF

j_gene: TRBJ2-7
v_gene: TRBV25-1
d_gene: TRBD1
abundance: -
CDR3nt: TGTGCCAGCGTCATGACAGGGGGGAACTCCTACGAGCAGTACTTC
CDR3aa: CASVMTGGNSYEQYF

j_gene: TRBJ2-5
v_gene: TRBV28
d_gene: -
abundance: few
CDR3nt: TGTGCCAGCAGTTACAAAGAGACCCAGTACTTC
CDR3aa: CASSYKETQYF

j_gene: TRBJ1-2
v_gene: TRBV7-9
d_gene: -
abundance: -
CDR3nt: TGTGCCAGCAGTTCGTCGACGCCCGCGGCTCGAGGCTACACCTTC
CDR3aa: CASSSSTPAARGYTF